The 9 T cell receptor beta chains listed next were all sequenced from one sample in a study of tumor-infiltrating lymphocytes in primary liver carcinoma. Blood RNA originated from unsorted whole blood, with germline DNA additionally extracted. Production of TCR beta cDNA used around 0.45 ug total RNA together with a constant-region primer. Employing slightly modified ARM-PCR, three nested multiplex PCR rounds were run, and these gave rise to the TCR beta libraries. Running around 10 cycles apiece, the first two PCR rounds relied on TRBV1-TRBV30 forward primers together with a C-beta reverse primer. One entry per CDR3 protein results from TCRdb running MiXCR on the multiplex PCR reads. This sample has about 320,000 distinct CDR3 sequences, with 50% to 60% found just once. The sample consisted of peripheral blood. The source is a woman in her 30s with primary liver carcinoma and hepatitis B virus infection.

This clonotype was counted many times. The rearrangement links TRBV6-5 to TRBJ2-2; no definite D call. V lost 8 bases to trimming and J lost 4 bases, with 11 bases between them. CDR1 MNHEY and CDR2 SVGAGI come from the germline V gene. The CDR3 consists of 13 residues. As DNA, the CDR3 is TGTGCCAGCCTCCGCTCAGGCACCGGGGAGCTGTTTTTT. It specifies CASLRSGTGELFF.

A word on this clonotype: A much larger clone sits a single nucleotide away, making a read error possible. V and J are TRBV6-1 and TRBJ1-5; D is ambiguous. Germline values: CDR1 MNHNS, CDR2 SASEGT. There are 14 residues in the CDR3. The CDR3 here is CATSDLHSNQPQHF. The CDR3 nucleotides are TGTGCCACCAGTGATCTTCATAGCAATCAGCCCCAGCATTTT.

A note on this clonotype: A much larger clone lies a single base off, so this may be a read error. The V gene is TRBV4-3, the J gene TRBJ2-3; the D is unclear. Gene TRBJ1-5 matches the end of the DNA better, so the J call may be wrong. There are 14 residues in the CDR3. The germline CDR1 and CDR2 sequences are LGHNA and YSLEER. The CDR3 DNA reads as TGCGCCAGCAGCCAAGGGAAGGGCGGGAGATCGCAGCATTTT. Translated: CASSQGKGGRSQHF.

This clonotype was counted ten times or more. The chain links TRBV4-2 to TRBJ2-7, with D possibly called TRBD1 or TRBD2 (5 bases each). This CDR3 is 17 amino acids long. Germline V lookup: CDR1 LGHNA, CDR2 YNFKEQ. V was trimmed by 0 bases and J by 0 bases, leaving 15 bases between them. CDR3 DNA sequence: TGTGCCAGCAGCCAAGATGGCCGGGGCACGAGCTCCTACGAGCAGTACTTC. Translating it yields CASSQDGRGTSSYEQYF.

CDR3 residues: CASSRRLLVANEQFF. CDR3 sequence (DNA): TGTGCCAGCAGTCGACGACTACTAGTGGCCAATGAGCAGTTCTTC. The rearrangement uses TRBV6-2 or TRBV6-3 and TRBJ2-1, with D perhaps TRBD2 (5 bases). V lost 5 bases, J lost 6 bases, and 17 bases lay in between. The germline CDR1 and CDR2 sequences are MNHEY and SVGEGT. The CDR3 totals 15 residues.

The J gene is TRBJ2-3, the V gene TRBV18; tentatively, D is TRBD1 or TRBD2 (6 bases each). Trimming left V 3 bases short and J 0 bases short, with 16 bases between. In germline, CDR1 is KGHSH, CDR2 LQKENI. This CDR3 spans 17 amino acids. CDR3 in amino acids: CASSPRLGGVSTDTQYF. The CDR3 region has the DNA TGTGCCAGCTCACCGAGACTGGGGGGCGTGAGCACAGATACGCAGTATTTT.

This chain connects TRBV29-1 to TRBJ2-1; no clear D gene. CDR3 length: 13 amino acids. Trimming removed 1 base at V and 8 bases at J, with 12 bases between. Germline V gene lookup returns CDR1 SQVTM and CDR2 ANQGSEA. As DNA, the CDR3 is TGCAGCGTTGAAGTGGTTCGAGGCGATGAGCAGTTCTTC. Its protein is CSVEVVRGDEQFF.

As regards this clonotype: A much larger clone lies one base from this, so it may be a read error. The chain links TRBV4-3 to TRBJ1-2; D unresolved. Germline assignment: CDR1 LGHNA and CDR2 YSLEER. The CDR3 is made up of 14 amino acids. V lost 3 bases, J lost 7 bases, and 15 bases lay in between. CDR3 sequence reads: CASSHSWNMVGYTF. The CDR3 DNA sequence: TGCGCCAGCAGCCATTCGTGGAACATGGTTGGCTACACCTTC.

The chain has TRBV6-5 and TRBJ2-3, with 12 bases aligning to TRBD2. CDR1 is MNHEY and CDR2 is SVGAGI in the germline V gene. The junction had 27 bases not matched to a gene; V was cut back by 3 bases and J by 2 bases. The CDR3 is made up of 24 amino acids. The DNA for the CDR3 is TGTGCCAGCAGTTATGATTTTTGGGAAGAGGGGCTAGCGGGAGGGCCGAGAAACACAGATACGCAGTATTTT. Translation gives CASSYDFWEEGLAGGPRNTDTQYF.